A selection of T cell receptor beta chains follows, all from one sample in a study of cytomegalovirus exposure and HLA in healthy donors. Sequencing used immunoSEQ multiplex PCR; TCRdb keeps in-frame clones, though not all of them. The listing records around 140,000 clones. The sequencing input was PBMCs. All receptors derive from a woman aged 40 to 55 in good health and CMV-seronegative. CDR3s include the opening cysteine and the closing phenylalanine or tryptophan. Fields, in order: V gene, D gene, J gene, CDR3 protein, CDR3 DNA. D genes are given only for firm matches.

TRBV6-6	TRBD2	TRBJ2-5	CAAAGGSETQYF	TGTGCCGCTGCGGGGGGGAGTGAGACCCAGTACTTC
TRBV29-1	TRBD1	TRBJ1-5	CSVRGGTNQPQHF	TGCAGCGTTAGAGGGGGCACCAATCAGCCCCAGCATTTT
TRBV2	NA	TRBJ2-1	CASREGSSSYNEQFF	TGTGCCAGCAGGGAGGGTAGTAGCTCCTACAATGAGCAGTTCTTC
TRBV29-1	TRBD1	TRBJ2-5	CSVSVTGDIQETQYF	TGCAGCGTTAGCGTTACAGGGGATATTCAAGAGACCCAGTACTTC
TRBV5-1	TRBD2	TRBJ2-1	CASSPLGGGSNEQFF	TGCGCCAGCAGCCCCCTCGGCGGGGGGTCCAATGAGCAGTTCTTC
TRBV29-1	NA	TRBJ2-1	CSGNRGGNEQFF	TGCAGCGGGAACAGGGGAGGCAATGAGCAGTTCTTC
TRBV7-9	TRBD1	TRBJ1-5	CASSYSGTGLGVRPQHF	TGTGCCAGCAGCTATTCCGGGACAGGCCTGGGAGTACGGCCCCAGCATTTT
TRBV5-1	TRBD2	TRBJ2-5	CASSSDPGGAQYF	TGCGCCAGCAGCTCTGACCCCGGGGGGGCCCAGTACTTC
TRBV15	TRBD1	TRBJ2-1	CATSGGLYNEQFF	TGTGCCACCTCAGGGGGCCTCTATAATGAGCAGTTCTTC
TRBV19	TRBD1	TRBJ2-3	CASSLNQWDRATDTQYF	TGTGCCAGTAGTCTCAACCAGTGGGACAGGGCCACAGATACGCAGTATTTT
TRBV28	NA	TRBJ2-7	CASSLGTYEQYF	TGTGCCAGCAGTTTGGGGACTTACGAGCAGTACTTC
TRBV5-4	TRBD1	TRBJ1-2	CASSAQTGDGYTF	TGTGCCAGCAGCGCCCAGACAGGGGACGGCTACACCTTC
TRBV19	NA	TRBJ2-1	CASSTQRVEQFF	TGTGCCAGTAGTACACAGCGGGTCGAGCAGTTCTTC
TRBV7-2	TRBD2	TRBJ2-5	CASTPGGGPETQYF	TGTGCCAGCACCCCGGGAGGGGGTCCAGAGACCCAGTACTTC
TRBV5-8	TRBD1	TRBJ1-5	CASSDPGQNPWGIKPQHF	TGTGCCAGCAGCGATCCGGGACAGAACCCTTGGGGAATCAAGCCCCAGCATTTT
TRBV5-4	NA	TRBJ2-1	CASSLEDGKQFF	TGTGCCAGCAGCTTGGAAGACGGGAAGCAGTTCTTC
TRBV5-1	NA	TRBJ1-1	CASSFGSGDTEAFF	TGCGCCAGCAGCTTTGGGTCAGGGGACACTGAAGCTTTCTTT
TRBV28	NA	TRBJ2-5	CASSTFNQGETQYF	TGTGCCAGCAGTACCTTTAACCAGGGGGAGACCCAGTACTTC
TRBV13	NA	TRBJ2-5	CASSLGLRGDGPGGTQYF	TGTGCCAGCAGCTTAGGGTTAAGGGGAGATGGGCCCGGGGGGACCCAGTACTTC
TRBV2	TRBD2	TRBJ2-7	CASSEAELAVEQYF	TGTGCCAGCAGTGAAGCGGAACTAGCGGTAGAGCAGTACTTC
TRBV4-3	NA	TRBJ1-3	CASSQDLGAGNTIYF	TGCGCCAGCAGCCAAGATTTAGGGGCTGGAAACACCATATATTTT
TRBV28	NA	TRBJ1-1	CASSLGTFRDTEAFF	TGTGCCAGCAGTTTAGGGACATTCAGGGACACTGAAGCTTTCTTT
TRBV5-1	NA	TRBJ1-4	CASAPPGINEKLFF	TGCGCCAGCGCCCCCCCAGGGATTAATGAAAAACTGTTTTTT
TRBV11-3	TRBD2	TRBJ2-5	CASSRGDGGYQETQYF	TGTGCCAGCAGCCGGGGGGACGGGGGGTACCAAGAGACCCAGTACTTC
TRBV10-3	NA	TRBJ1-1	CAISEKGQRNTEAFF	TGTGCCATCAGTGAAAAGGGGCAGAGGAACACTGAAGCTTTCTTT
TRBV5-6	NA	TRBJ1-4	CASSLVRGEKLFF	TGTGCCAGCAGCTTGGTCCGGGGGGAAAAACTGTTTTTT
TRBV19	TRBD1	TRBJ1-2	CASKKSDRGYGYTF	TGTGCCAGTAAAAAATCCGACAGGGGGTATGGCTACACCTTC
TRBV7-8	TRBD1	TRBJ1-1	CASSPRTGYTEAFF	TGTGCCAGCAGCCCCCGGACAGGGTATACTGAAGCTTTCTTT
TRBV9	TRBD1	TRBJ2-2	CASSVATGVTGELFF	TGTGCCAGCAGCGTCGCCACAGGGGTGACCGGGGAGCTGTTTTTT
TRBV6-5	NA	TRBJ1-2	CASGAGDYGYTF	TGTGCCAGCGGCGCAGGGGACTATGGCTACACCTTC
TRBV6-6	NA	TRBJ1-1	CASRNRQVVEAFF	TGTGCCAGCCGCAACAGACAGGTAGTAGAAGCTTTCTTT
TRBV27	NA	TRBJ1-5	CASSPRGISNQPQHF	TGTGCCAGCAGCCCACGGGGGATCAGCAATCAGCCCCAGCATTTT
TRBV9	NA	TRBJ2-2	CASSRDTDTGELFF	TGTGCCAGCAGCCGGGACACTGACACCGGGGAGCTGTTTTTT
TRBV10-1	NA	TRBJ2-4	CARGTYGLLLAKNIQYF	TGCGCCAGAGGGACTTACGGACTGCTATTAGCCAAAAACATTCAGTACTTC
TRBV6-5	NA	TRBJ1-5	CASSRHRNRPQHF	TGTGCCAGCAGCCGACACAGAAATCGGCCCCAGCATTTT
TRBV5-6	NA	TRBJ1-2	CASSWGGATNYGYTF	TGTGCCAGCAGCTGGGGCGGGGCCACTAACTATGGCTACACCTTC
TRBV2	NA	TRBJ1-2	CASSETGGYTF	TGTGCCAGCTCGGAGACGGGTGGCTACACCTTC
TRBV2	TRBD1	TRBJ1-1	CASSDAGGLLNTEAFF	TGTGCCAGCAGTGACGCAGGGGGTCTATTGAACACTGAAGCTTTCTTT
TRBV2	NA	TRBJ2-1	CASSSGRGNEQFF	TGTGCCAGCAGCTCGGGCCGGGGGAATGAGCAGTTCTTC
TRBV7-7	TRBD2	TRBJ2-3	CASSPLAGGSDTQYF	TGTGCTAGCAGCCCACTAGCGGGGGGTTCAGATACGCAGTATTTT
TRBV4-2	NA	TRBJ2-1	CASSQVEVGGRSEQFF	TGTGCCAGCAGCCAAGTGGAAGTGGGGGGGCGTTCTGAGCAGTTCTTC
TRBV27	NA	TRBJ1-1	CASSSPGWQGTEAFF	TGTGCCAGCAGTTCTCCGGGCTGGCAGGGTACTGAAGCTTTCTTT
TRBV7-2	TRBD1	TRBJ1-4	CASSPRQGFNEKLFF	TGTGCCAGCAGCCCGAGACAGGGCTTTAATGAAAAACTGTTTTTT